This T cell receptor (beta chain) was recovered during a study of cytomegalovirus exposure and HLA in healthy donors. Study-level findings and limits: CMV serostatus alone was available as immune exposure information. The Asian-associated ancestry cluster reportedly had fewer N-insertions than the roughly 670-donor mean in a later analysis.

Concerning this clone itself: Its antigen is still unknown.

The ends lost 3 bases at V and 2 bases at J; junction bases unmatched: 4. Germline values: CDR1 ENHRY, CDR2 SYGVKD. The CDR3 is 14 amino acids. Vbeta (60) and Jbeta (13) primers were used in the PCR. Sequencing used immunoSEQ multiplex PCR; TCRdb keeps in-frame clones, though not all of them. Of fewer than 110,000 clones detected, over 70% appear once; the ten largest clones hold 2% to 2.5%. V and J are TRBV10-3 and TRBJ2-7; 7 bases are a match to TRBD1. The TCR originated in a young man in good health and CMV-seronegative. Sequencing used PBMCs. The CDR3 reads CAISDDRVPYEQYF. The CDR3 DNA follows: TGTGCCATCAGTGATGACAGGGTGCCCTACGAGCAGTACTTC.